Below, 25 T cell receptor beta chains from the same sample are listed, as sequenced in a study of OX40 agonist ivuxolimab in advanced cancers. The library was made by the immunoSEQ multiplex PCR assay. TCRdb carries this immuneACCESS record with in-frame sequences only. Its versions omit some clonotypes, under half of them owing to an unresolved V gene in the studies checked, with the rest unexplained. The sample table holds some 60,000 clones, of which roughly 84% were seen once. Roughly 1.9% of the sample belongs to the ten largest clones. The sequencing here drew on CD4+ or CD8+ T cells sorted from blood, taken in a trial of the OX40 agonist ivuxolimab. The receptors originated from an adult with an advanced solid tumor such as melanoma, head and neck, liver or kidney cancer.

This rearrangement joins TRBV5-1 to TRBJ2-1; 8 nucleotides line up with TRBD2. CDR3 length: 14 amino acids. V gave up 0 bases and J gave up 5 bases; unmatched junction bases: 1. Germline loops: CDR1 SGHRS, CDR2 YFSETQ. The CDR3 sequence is CASSLAGLDNEQFF. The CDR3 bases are TGCGCCAGCAGCTTGGCGGGACTAGACAATGAGCAGTTCTTC.

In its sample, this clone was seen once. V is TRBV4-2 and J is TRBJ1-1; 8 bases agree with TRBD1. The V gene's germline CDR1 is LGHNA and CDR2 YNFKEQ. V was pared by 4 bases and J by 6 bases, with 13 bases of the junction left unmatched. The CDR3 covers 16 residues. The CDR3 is CASSLRAGGRSPEAFF. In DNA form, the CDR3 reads TGTGCCAGCAGCCTACGGGCAGGGGGCCGGAGCCCTGAAGCTTTCTTT.

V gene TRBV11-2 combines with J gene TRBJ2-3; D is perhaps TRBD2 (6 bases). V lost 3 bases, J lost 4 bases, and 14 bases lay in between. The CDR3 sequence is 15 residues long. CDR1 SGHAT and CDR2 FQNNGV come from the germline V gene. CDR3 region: CASSLAGTDSDTQYF. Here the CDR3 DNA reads TGTGCCAGCAGCTTGGCCGGGACTGACTCAGATACGCAGTATTTT.

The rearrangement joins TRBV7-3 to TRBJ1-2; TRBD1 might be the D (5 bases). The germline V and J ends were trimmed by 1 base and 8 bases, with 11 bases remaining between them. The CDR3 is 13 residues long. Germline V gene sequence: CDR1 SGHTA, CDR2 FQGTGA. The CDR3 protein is CASSLRDGRGYTF. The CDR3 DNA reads TGTGCCAGCAGCTTAAGGGACGGCCGAGGCTACACCTTC.

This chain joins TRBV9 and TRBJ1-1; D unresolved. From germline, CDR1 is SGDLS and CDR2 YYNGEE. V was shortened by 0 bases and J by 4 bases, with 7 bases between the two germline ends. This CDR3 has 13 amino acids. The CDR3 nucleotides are TGTGCCAGCAGCGTAGATCACGGCACTGAAGCTTTCTTT. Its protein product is CASSVDHGTEAFF. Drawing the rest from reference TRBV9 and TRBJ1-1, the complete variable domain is DSGVTQTPKHLITATGQRVTLRCSPRSGDLSVYWYQQSLDQGLQFLIQYYNGEERAKGNILERFSAQQFPDLHSELNLSSLELGDSALYFCASSVDHGTEAFFGQGTRLTVV.

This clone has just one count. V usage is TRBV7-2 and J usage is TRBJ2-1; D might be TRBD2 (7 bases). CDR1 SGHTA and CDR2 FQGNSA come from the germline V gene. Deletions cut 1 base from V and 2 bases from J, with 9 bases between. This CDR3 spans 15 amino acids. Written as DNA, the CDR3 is TGTGCCAGCAGCTTAGGGGGGGGGCCCTACAATGAGCAGTTCTTC. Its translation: CASSLGGGPYNEQFF.

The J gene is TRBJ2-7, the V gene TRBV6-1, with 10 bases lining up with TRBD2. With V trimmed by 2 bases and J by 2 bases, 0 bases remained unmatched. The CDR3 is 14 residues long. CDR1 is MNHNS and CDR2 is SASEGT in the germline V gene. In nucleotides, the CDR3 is TGTGCCAGCAGTGAACTAGCGGGGGCCTACGAGCAGTACTTC. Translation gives CASSELAGAYEQYF.

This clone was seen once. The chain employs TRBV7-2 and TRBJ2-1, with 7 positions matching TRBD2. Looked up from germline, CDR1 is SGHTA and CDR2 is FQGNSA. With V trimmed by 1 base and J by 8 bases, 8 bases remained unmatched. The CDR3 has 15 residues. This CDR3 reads CASSLEGGSVDEQFF. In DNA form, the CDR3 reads TGTGCCAGCAGCTTAGAAGGCGGGAGTGTCGATGAGCAGTTCTTC.

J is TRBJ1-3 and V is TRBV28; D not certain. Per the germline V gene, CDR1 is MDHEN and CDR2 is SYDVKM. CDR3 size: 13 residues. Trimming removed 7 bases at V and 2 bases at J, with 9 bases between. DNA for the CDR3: TGTGCCAGCACTCCTCCTCCTGGAAACACCATATATTTT. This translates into CASTPPPGNTIYF.

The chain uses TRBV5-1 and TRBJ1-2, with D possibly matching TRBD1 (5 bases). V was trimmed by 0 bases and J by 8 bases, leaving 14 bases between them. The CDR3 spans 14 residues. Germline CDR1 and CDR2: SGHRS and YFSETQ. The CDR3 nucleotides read TGCGCCAGCAGCTTGGGTTTCAGGGTGAGCGGCTACACCTTC. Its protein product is CASSLGFRVSGYTF.

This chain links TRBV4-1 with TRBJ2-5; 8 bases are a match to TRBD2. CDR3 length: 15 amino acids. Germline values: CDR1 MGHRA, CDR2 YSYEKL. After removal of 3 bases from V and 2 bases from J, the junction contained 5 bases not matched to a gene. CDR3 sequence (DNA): TGCGCCAGCAGCCAGGGCGGCGGGGGGCAAGAGACCCAGTACTTC. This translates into CASSQGGGGQETQYF.

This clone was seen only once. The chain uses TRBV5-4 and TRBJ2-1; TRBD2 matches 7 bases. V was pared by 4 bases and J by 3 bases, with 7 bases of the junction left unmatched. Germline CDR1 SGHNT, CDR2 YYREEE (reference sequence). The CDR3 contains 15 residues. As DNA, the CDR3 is TGTGCCAGCAGCCCGAGAGCGGGAATCTACAATGAGCAGTTCTTC. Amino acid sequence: CASSPRAGIYNEQFF.

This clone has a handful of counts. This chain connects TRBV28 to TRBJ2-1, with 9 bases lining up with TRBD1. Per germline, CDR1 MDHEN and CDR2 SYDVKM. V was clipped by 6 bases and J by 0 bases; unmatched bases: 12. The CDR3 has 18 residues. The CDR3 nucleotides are TGTGCCAGCAGCCACGGACAGGGGCAAATGAGCTCCTACAATGAGCAGTTCTTC. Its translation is CASSHGQGQMSSYNEQFF.

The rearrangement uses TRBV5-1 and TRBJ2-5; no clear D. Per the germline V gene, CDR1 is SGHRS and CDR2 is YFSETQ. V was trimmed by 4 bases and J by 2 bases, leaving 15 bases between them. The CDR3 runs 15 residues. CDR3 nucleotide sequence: TGCGCCAGCAGCCCTGGGGTCATGAGTCAAGAGACCCAGTACTTC. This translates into CASSPGVMSQETQYF.

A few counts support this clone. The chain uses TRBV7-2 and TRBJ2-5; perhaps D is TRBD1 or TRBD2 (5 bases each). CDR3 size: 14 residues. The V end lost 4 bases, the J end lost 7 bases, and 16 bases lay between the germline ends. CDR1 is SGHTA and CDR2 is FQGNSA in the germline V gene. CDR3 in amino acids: CASSSPGPPRTQYF. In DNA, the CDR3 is TGTGCCAGCAGCTCCCCGGGACCCCCTAGGACCCAGTACTTC.

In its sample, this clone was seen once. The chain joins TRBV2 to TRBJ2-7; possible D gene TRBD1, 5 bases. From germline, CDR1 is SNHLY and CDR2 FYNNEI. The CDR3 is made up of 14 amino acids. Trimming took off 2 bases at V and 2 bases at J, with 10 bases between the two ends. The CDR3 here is CASSESQGPYEQYF. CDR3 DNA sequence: TGTGCCAGCAGTGAATCCCAGGGCCCCTACGAGCAGTACTTC.

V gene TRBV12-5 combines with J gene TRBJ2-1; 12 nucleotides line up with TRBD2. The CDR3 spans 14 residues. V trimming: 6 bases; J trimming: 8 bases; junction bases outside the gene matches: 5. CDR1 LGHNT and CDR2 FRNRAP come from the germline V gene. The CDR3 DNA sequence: TGTGCTAGTGGACTAGCGGGAGGTCGGGATGAGCAGTTCTTC. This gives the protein CASGLAGGRDEQFF.

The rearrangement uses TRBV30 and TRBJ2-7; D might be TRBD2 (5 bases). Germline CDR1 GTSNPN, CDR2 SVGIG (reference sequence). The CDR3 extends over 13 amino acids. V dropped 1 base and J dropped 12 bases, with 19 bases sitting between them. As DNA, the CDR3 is TGTGCCTGGAGTGCGGCGGGCCTACCGGGTGTGTACTTC. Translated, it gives CAWSAAGLPGVYF.

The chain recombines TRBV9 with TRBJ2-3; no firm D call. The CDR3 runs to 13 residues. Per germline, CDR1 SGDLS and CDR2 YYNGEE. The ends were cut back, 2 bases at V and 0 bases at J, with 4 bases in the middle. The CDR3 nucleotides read TGTGCCAGCAGCGTGGATAGCACAGATACGCAGTATTTT. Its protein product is CASSVDSTDTQYF.

CDR3 in amino acids: CASSHRSLPVNGYTF. The CDR3 region has the DNA TGTGCCAGCAGCCACAGAAGCCTCCCCGTAAATGGCTACACCTTC. This rearrangement joins TRBV5-6 to TRBJ1-2; unclear D gene. In germline, CDR1 is SGHDT, CDR2 YYEEEE. The CDR3 spans 15 residues. Trimming stripped 4 bases from V and 6 bases from J, with 19 bases between.

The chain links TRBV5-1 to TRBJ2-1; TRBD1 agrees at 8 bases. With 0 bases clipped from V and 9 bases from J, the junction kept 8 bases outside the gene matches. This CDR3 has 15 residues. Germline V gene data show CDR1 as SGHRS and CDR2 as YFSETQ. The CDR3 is CASSLESRGLTEQFF. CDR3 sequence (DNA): TGCGCCAGCAGCTTGGAGTCCAGGGGGCTTACTGAGCAGTTCTTC. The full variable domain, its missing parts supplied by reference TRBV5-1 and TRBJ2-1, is KAGVTQTPRYLIKTRGQQVTLSCSPISGHRSVSWYQQTPGQGLQFLFEYFSETQRNKGNFPGRFSGRQFSNSRSEMNVSTLELGDSALYLCASSLESRGLTEQFFGPGTRLTVL.

The CDR3 region is CASSQGDQPQHF. The CDR3 DNA reads TGTGCCAGCAGCCAGGGGGATCAGCCCCAGCATTTT. This chain links TRBV7-9 with TRBJ1-5, with 7 positions matching TRBD1. Germline V gene lookup returns CDR1 SEHNR and CDR2 FQNEAQ (reference sequence). The CDR3 has 12 residues. V was pared by 5 bases and J by 5 bases, with 0 bases of the junction left unmatched.

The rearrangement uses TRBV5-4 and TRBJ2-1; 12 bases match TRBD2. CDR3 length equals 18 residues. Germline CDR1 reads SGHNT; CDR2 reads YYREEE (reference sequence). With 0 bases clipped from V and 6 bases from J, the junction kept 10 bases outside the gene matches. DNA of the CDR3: TGTGCCAGCAGCTTGGGAACAGTTGGACTAGCGGGACGCAATGAGCAGTTCTTC. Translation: CASSLGTVGLAGRNEQFF.

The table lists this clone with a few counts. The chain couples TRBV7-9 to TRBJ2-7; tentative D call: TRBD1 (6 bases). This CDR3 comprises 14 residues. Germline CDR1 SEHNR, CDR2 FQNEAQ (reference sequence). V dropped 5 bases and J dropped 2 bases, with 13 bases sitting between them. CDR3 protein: CASSTRQVPYEQYF. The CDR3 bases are TGTGCCAGCAGCACCCGACAGGTCCCCTACGAGCAGTACTTC.

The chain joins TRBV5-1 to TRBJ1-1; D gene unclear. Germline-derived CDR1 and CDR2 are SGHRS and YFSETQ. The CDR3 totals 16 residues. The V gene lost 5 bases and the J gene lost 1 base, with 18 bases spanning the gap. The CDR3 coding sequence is TGCGCCAGCAGTTGGGCTAAGGGTTCCGGGAACACTGAAGCTTTCTTT. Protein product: CASSWAKGSGNTEAFF.